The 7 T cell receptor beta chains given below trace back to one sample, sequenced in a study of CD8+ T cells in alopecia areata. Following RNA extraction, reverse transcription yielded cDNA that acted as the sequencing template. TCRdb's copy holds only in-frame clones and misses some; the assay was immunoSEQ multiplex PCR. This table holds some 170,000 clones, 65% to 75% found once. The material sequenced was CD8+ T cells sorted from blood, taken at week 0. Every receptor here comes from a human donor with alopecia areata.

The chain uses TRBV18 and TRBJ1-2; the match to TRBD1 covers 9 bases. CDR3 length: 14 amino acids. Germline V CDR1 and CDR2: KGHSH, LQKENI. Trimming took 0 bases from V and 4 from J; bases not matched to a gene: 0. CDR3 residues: CASSPPGQGYGYTF. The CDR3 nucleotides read TGTGCCAGCTCACCACCGGGACAGGGCTATGGCTACACCTTC.

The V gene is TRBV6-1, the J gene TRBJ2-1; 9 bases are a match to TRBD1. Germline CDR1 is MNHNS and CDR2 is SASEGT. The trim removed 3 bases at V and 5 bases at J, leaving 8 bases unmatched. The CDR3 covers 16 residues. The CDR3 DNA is TGTGCCAGCAGTGAGGACAGGGGAAGGTGGGACAATGAGCAGTTCTTC. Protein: CASSEDRGRWDNEQFF.

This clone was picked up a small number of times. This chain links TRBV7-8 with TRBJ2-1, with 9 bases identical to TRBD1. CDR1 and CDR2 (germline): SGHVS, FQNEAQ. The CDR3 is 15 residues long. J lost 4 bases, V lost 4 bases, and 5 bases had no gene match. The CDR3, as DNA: TGTGCCAGCAGCTCCGGACAGGGGCTTTACAATGAGCAGTTCTTC. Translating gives CASSSGQGLYNEQFF.

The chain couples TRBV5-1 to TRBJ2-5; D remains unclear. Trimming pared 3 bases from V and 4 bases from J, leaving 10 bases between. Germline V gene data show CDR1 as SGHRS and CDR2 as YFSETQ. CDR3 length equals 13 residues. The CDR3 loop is CASSYPAPETQYF. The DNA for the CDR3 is TGCGCCAGCAGCTACCCGGCCCCAGAGACCCAGTACTTC.

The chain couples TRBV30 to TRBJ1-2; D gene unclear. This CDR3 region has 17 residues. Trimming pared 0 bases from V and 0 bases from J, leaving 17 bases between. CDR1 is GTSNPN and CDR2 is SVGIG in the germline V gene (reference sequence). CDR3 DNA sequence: TGTGCCTGGAGTGTAATATGGGTGACACCGGCTAACTATGGCTACACCTTC. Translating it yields CAWSVIWVTPANYGYTF.

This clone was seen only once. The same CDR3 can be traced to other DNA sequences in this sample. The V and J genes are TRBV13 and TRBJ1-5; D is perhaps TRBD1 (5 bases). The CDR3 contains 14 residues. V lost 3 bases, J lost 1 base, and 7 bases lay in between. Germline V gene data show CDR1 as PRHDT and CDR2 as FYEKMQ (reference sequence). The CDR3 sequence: CASSLGGSNQPQHF. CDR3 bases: TGTGCCAGCAGCTTGGGGGGGAGCAATCAGCCCCAGCATTTT.

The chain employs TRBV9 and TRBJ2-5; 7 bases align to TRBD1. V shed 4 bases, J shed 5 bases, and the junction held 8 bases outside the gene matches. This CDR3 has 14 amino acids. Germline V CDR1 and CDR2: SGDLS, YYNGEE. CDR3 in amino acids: CASSPQGERETQYF. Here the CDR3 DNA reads TGTGCCAGCAGCCCTCAGGGGGAGCGGGAGACCCAGTACTTC.